This T cell receptor beta chain came from a study of OX40 agonist ivuxolimab in advanced cancers. Using immunoSEQ multiplex PCR, the repertoire was profiled, and TCRdb retains in-frame clones only, with some absent. The table includes some 60,000 clones, approximately 86% detected once. V lost 2 bases to trimming and J lost 5 bases; unmatched junction nucleotides: 6. The CDR3 length is 14 residues. Germline assignment: CDR1 MDHEN and CDR2 SYDVKM. The V gene is TRBV28, the J gene TRBJ2-7, with 7 bases matching TRBD2. The source of this sequence is an adult with an advanced solid tumor such as melanoma, head and neck, liver or kidney cancer. The source was CD4+ or CD8+ T cells sorted from blood, collected in a trial of the OX40 agonist ivuxolimab. CDR3 in amino acids: CASSLTWEGNEQYF. CDR3 nucleotides: TGTGCCAGCAGTTTAACGTGGGAGGGAAACGAGCAGTACTTC.